This T cell receptor (beta chain) comes out of a study of blood T cell repertoires in COVID-19. The wider study: Acute and convalescent COVID-19 specimens originated in the United States, Italy and Spain. From T cells, B-cell-depleted T cells, or PBMCs came the material, which was cDNA or gDNA.

Trimming left V 7 bases short and J 2 bases short, with 12 bases between. Germline V gene sequence: CDR1 LNHDA, CDR2 SQIVND (reference sequence). This CDR3 has 14 amino acids. As originally analysed: From reference gene primer amplification, estimates of nucleated cell counts were derived. Sequenced by immunoSEQ multiplex PCR; TCRdb stores in-frame clones only, minus some. Clone size and V and J calls were adopted from that table, with D and trimming inferred from the DNA. In the table there are hundreds of thousands of clones, around 90% of which are singletons. The TCR originated in a woman aged 18 to 35 who had recovered from COVID-19. The sample taken for sequencing was peripheral blood. The chain couples TRBV19 to TRBJ1-5; D may be TRBD1 (5 bases). CDR3 sequence reads: CASNLGGGNQPQHF. In nucleotides, the CDR3 is TGTGCCAGTAACCTCGGGGGGGGCAATCAGCCCCAGCATTTT.